These T cell receptor beta chains were read from a single sample in a study of memory CD4+ T cells and cytomegalovirus serostatus. The repertoire was sequenced with immunoSEQ multiplex PCR; TCRdb's copy has only in-frame clones and lacks some. The profile shows 25,000 to 30,000 clones, around three quarters of them singletons. Sequencing input: memory CD4+ T cells from blood. Receptors originate from an adult in good health and CMV-seronegative. CDR3s include the opening cysteine and the closing phenylalanine or tryptophan. Fields, in order: clone size, CDR3 length, J gene, D gene, V gene, CDR3 DNA, CDR3 protein. The D gene is left open where the match is weak. Size tells how often a clone was seen (once, few, many) or the class of an expanded clone, and some rows leave it out.

. | 19 | TRBJ1-2 | . | TRBV19 | TGTGCCAGTAGTATAATCTCACTGCGAATCCAGTCCCATAACTATGGCTACACCTTC | CASSIISLRIQSHNYGYTF
. | 15 | TRBJ1-4 | TRBD1 | TRBV27 | TGTGCCAGCAGACCATCGACAGGGAGTAATGAAAAACTGTTTTTT | CASRPSTGSNEKLFF
. | 15 | TRBJ2-5 | . | TRBV18 | TGTGCCAGCTCACCACCCGGGATGCTGAGCGAGACCCAGTACTTC | CASSPPGMLSETQYF
. | 15 | TRBJ2-7 | . | TRBV27 | TGTGCCAGCCGTTTGGGTTGGGACGGATTTTACGAGCAGTACTTC | CASRLGWDGFYEQYF
few | 15 | TRBJ1-2 | TRBD1 | TRBV5-4 | TGTGCCAGCAGTTTTGCGGTACAGGGGACCGGTGGCTACACCTTC | CASSFAVQGTGGYTF
. | 14 | TRBJ1-2 | TRBD1 | TRBV5-6 | TGTGCCAGCAGCTTGGTTGGACAGGGCTATGGCTACACCTTC | CASSLVGQGYGYTF
. | 15 | TRBJ2-1 | . | TRBV11-2 | TGTGCCAGCAGCTTAGATGCGGGCTCCTACAATGAGCAGTTCTTC | CASSLDAGSYNEQFF
. | 16 | TRBJ2-5 | TRBD2 | TRBV25-1 | TGTGCCAGCGGAGGACTAGCGGCATTCGACGAGGAGACCCAGTACTTC | CASGGLAAFDEETQYF
. | 14 | TRBJ2-5 | . | TRBV27 | TGTGCCAGCAGAGAACCGGACACGAGGGAGACCCAGTACTTC | CASREPDTRETQYF
. | 16 | TRBJ2-7 | TRBD1 | TRBV6-5 | TGTGCCAGCAGTTACCAAGGGACAGGGGTCACCTACGAGCAGTACTTC | CASSYQGTGVTYEQYF
. | 16 | TRBJ2-6 | . | TRBV6-5 | TGTGCCAGCAGTTCAGACAGCTTCTCTGGGGCCAACGTCCTGACTTTC | CASSSDSFSGANVLTF
. | 14 | TRBJ2-1 | . | TRBV19 | TGTGCCAGTAGTACCGGACAGACCCTCAATGAGCAGTTCTTC | CASSTGQTLNEQFF
. | 16 | TRBJ2-5 | TRBD2 | TRBV6-7 | TGTGCCAGCAGTTACTTCGGGGGGGCAAACCAAGAGACCCAGTACTTC | CASSYFGGANQETQYF
. | 16 | TRBJ1-6 | TRBD1 | TRBV5-6 | TGTGCCAGCAGCCCCGGACCGGGACAGTATAATTCACCCCTCCACTTT | CASSPGPGQYNSPLHF
. | 14 | TRBJ1-1 | . | TRBV5-6 | TGTGCCAGCAGCTGGGTGTTGGTGGAAACTGAAGCTTTCTTT | CASSWVLVETEAFF
. | 15 | TRBJ2-1 | TRBD2 | TRBV6-5 | TGTGCCAGCAGTTACGGGACTAGCGGCTTCAATGAGCAGTTCTTC | CASSYGTSGFNEQFF
. | 15 | TRBJ1-2 | . | TRBV7-2 | TGTGCCAGCACGTCAGGGGCGGCGGAGAACTATGGCTACACCTTC | CASTSGAAENYGYTF
. | 14 | TRBJ2-7 | . | TRBV7-2 | TGTGCCAGCAGCTCGCAGGGGGGCTCCTACGAGCAGTACTTC | CASSSQGGSYEQYF
medium-sized | 14 | TRBJ2-7 | TRBD1 | TRBV7-9 | TGTGCCAGCAGCTTAGTGGGACAGGCCTACGAGCAGTACTTC | CASSLVGQAYEQYF
. | 14 | TRBJ2-7 | . | TRBV6-5 | TGTGCCAGCAGTTACTCCAGGAACGCCTACGAGCAGTACTTC | CASSYSRNAYEQYF
. | 15 | TRBJ2-7 | TRBD2 | TRBV7-2 | TGTGCCAGCAGCTCAAACGCGGGGGGCGCGTACGAGCAGTACTTC | CASSSNAGGAYEQYF
. | 16 | TRBJ2-1 | TRBD1 | TRBV6-5 | TGTGCCAGCAGCTACAGGGCAACCAAGGGGGCCAATGAGCAGTTCTTC | CASSYRATKGANEQFF
few | 14 | TRBJ1-1 | . | TRBV4-2 | TGTGCCAGCAGCACCGGCCAGATGAACACTGAAGCTTTCTTT | CASSTGQMNTEAFF
. | 14 | TRBJ2-7 | TRBD1 | TRBV5-1 | TGCGCCAGCAGTCGGGACAGACCCTCCTACGAGCAGTACTTC | CASSRDRPSYEQYF
. | 16 | TRBJ1-3 | TRBD1 | TRBV10-3 | TGTGCCATCAGTGAGTCGGGGGACAGTTCTGGAAACACCATATATTTT | CAISESGDSSGNTIYF
. | 17 | TRBJ2-7 | . | TRBV6-1 | TGTGCCAGCAGTGAACTGTCAGCTAGGCTAACTGATTACGAGCAGTACTTC | CASSELSARLTDYEQYF
. | 15 | TRBJ2-6 | TRBD1 | TRBV10-3 | TGTGCCATCAGTGAACAGGGGGCTGGGGCCAACGTCCTGACTTTC | CAISEQGAGANVLTF
. | 13 | TRBJ2-4 | . | TRBV18 | TGTGCCAGCTCACGGCAGGACGGAGACATTCAGTACTTC | CASSRQDGDIQYF
. | 15 | TRBJ1-4 | TRBD1 | TRBV7-9 | TGTGCCAGCAGCTTAGCGGGACAGATTAATGAAAAACTGTTTTTT | CASSLAGQINEKLFF
. | 19 | TRBJ2-6 | . | TRBV9 | TGTGCCAGCAGCGTAGCCGGTGGGCAGGGGAGCTCTGGGGCCAACGTCCTGACTTTC | CASSVAGGQGSSGANVLTF